This entry lists 17 T cell receptor beta chains sequenced from one sample in a study of blood T cell repertoires in COVID-19 (dated by TCRdb to 2019 to 2021). Library method: the immunoSEQ multiplex PCR assay. TCRdb took this table from immuneACCESS and kept in-frame rearrangements with V and J called. Such tables lack part of the clones; where checked against another copy, unresolved V genes explain under half of the gap, and the rest is unexplained. Recorded for this sample are roughly 180,000 clones; 70% to 90% of them occurred a single time. The top ten hold around 5% of the sample. The source material was peripheral blood. These receptors originate from a woman in her fifties or sixties with COVID-19, enrolled during active disease.

This sequence joins TRBV9 and TRBJ2-2; TRBD1 agrees at 7 bases. V dropped 4 bases and J dropped 4; count of bases not matched to a gene: 7. Germline V gene lookup returns CDR1 SGDLS and CDR2 YYNGEE. There are 15 residues in the CDR3. CDR3 protein: CASSLRQGGTGELFF. DNA of the CDR3: TGTGCCAGCAGCCTTCGACAGGGTGGCACCGGGGAGCTGTTTTTT.

This clone occurred a few times. This chain uses TRBV7-9 with TRBJ1-3, with 8 bases that match TRBD1. Germline values: CDR1 SEHNR, CDR2 FQNEAQ (reference sequence). Trimming at V came to 5 bases and at J to 2 bases, leaving 5 bases not matched to a gene. This CDR3 spans 15 amino acids. CDR3: CASSGGTGAGNTIYF. In DNA form, the CDR3 reads TGTGCCAGCAGCGGGGGGACAGGAGCTGGAAACACCATATATTTT.

The chain carries TRBV3-1 (or the pseudogene TRBV3-2) and TRBJ1-2; D call uncertain. V lost 0 bases and J 4 bases, leaving 3 bases between the germline ends. The germline CDR1 and CDR2 sequences are LGHDT and YNNKEL (reference sequence). CDR3 length equals 12 residues. CDR3 amino acids: CASSQDVYGYTF. CDR3 in DNA: TGTGCCAGCAGCCAAGACGTCTATGGCTACACCTTC.

The chain is built from TRBV4-2 and TRBJ2-7; the D gene is possibly TRBD1 (6 bases). V lost 3 bases, J lost 2 bases, and 8 bases lay in between. Looked up from germline, CDR1 is LGHNA and CDR2 is YNFKEQ. The CDR3 extends over 13 amino acids. CDR3 nucleotides: TGTGCCAGCAGCCAGGACAGAACCTACGAGCAGTACTTC. Its translation is CASSQDRTYEQYF.

This CDR3 is CASSPRGGESGEKLFF. Written as DNA, the CDR3 is TGTGCCAGCAGCCCCAGGGGTGGGGAATCTGGTGAAAAACTGTTTTTT. The chain uses TRBV11-2 and TRBJ1-4; D is possibly TRBD1 (6 bases). The V gene's germline CDR1 is SGHAT and CDR2 FQNNGV. The CDR3 has 16 residues. Trimming removed 5 bases from V and 7 bases from J, with 20 bases in between.

This clone was detected only once. The chain uses TRBV5-8 and TRBJ1-6, with D possibly being TRBD1 (5 bases). V was pared by 1 base and J by 14 bases, with 16 bases between. Looked up from germline, CDR1 is SGHTS and CDR2 is YDEGEE. The CDR3 extends over 14 amino acids. In DNA, the CDR3 is TGTGCCAGCAGCTTGCTACAGGCCGTCCGGGCCCTCCACTTT. Protein: CASSLLQAVRALHF.

The chain uses TRBV7-9 and TRBJ2-7; 7 nucleotides match TRBD1. The V gene's germline CDR1 is SEHNR and CDR2 FQNEAQ (reference sequence). The CDR3 has 14 residues. J gave up 7 bases and V 4 bases, and 10 bases lay outside the gene matches. The CDR3 bases are TGTGCCAGCAGCTACCGGGACAGACCGTTTGAGCAGTACTTC. As protein: CASSYRDRPFEQYF.

The chain carries TRBV7-9 and TRBJ1-5; TRBD1 aligns across 10 bases. The length of the CDR3 is 18 residues. Germline V gene sequence: CDR1 SEHNR, CDR2 FQNEAQ (reference sequence). The ends lost 1 base at V and 0 bases at J; junction bases unmatched: 6. Here the CDR3 DNA reads TGTGCCAGCAGCTTAGGCCTGGGACAGGGGTATAGCAATCAGCCCCAGCATTTT. Translated: CASSLGLGQGYSNQPQHF.

The chain employs TRBV12-5 and TRBJ2-2; TRBD2 matches 10 bases. Germline CDR1 LGHNT, CDR2 FRNRAP. The CDR3 runs 18 residues. V shed 5 bases and J 0 bases; nucleotides not matched to a gene: 9. The DNA of the CDR3 is TGTGCTAGTGGTGTTCCTCTAGCGGGGGACGCGAACACCGGGGAGCTGTTTTTT. The encoded protein is CASGVPLAGDANTGELFF.

V and J are TRBV2 and TRBJ1-1; unclear D gene. This CDR3 is 13 amino acids long. Per germline, CDR1 SNHLY and CDR2 FYNNEI. Trimming shortened V by 6 bases and J by 2 bases, and 10 bases separated the two germline ends. The CDR3 spells CASSVQVNTEAFF. Here the CDR3 DNA reads TGTGCCAGCAGCGTACAAGTAAACACTGAAGCTTTCTTT.

CDR3: CASSHYTSGGETQYF. CDR3 DNA sequence: TGTGCCAGCAGCCATTACACTAGCGGGGGGGAGACCCAGTACTTC. The chain combines TRBV7-8 with TRBJ2-5; 12 bases agree with TRBD2. Losses at the gene ends were 5 bases for V and 5 bases for J; bases not matched to a gene: 6. Looked up from germline, CDR1 is SGHVS and CDR2 is FQNEAQ. CDR3 length: 15 residues.

The DNA for the CDR3 is TGTGCCAGCAGCAAACCCGAGCAGGGGAGCTCCTACGAGCAGTACTTC. This encodes CASSKPEQGSSYEQYF. V is TRBV21-1 and J is TRBJ2-7; the listed D gene, TRBD1, was not tested against the DNA. TRBV21-1 is described as a pseudogene. The CDR3 sequence is 16 residues long.

The CDR3 protein is CASSQQGRWKNTEAFF. The CDR3 coding sequence is TGTGCCAGCAGCCAACAGGGTCGGTGGAAGAACACTGAAGCTTTCTTT. This chain uses TRBV5-5 with TRBJ1-1, with D possibly TRBD1 on 6 matching bases. CDR1 is SGHKS and CDR2 is YYEKEE in the germline V gene (reference sequence). The CDR3 is 16 amino acids. V gave up 4 bases and J gave up 1 base, with 17 bases separating them.

The V call is TRBV6-7, the J call TRBJ1-1; no clear D gene. TRBV6-7 is given ORF status, its function remaining uncertain. With 2 bases removed from V and 8 bases from J, the gap between germline ends came to 15 bases. The CDR3 is 14 amino acids. CDR3 coding DNA: TGTGCCAGCAGTTACAGGCAAGGACTGAACGAAGCTTTCTTT. This codes for CASSYRQGLNEAFF.

The rearrangement links TRBV12-3 or TRBV12-4 to TRBJ1-5; no firm D call. This CDR3 is built from 13 residues. Trimming took off 3 bases at V and 5 bases at J, with 8 bases between the two ends. Here the CDR3 reads CASSFIVHQPQHF. CDR3 in DNA: TGTGCCAGCAGTTTCATTGTTCATCAGCCCCAGCATTTT.

The chain employs TRBV13 and TRBJ2-3; a possible D gene is TRBD2 (6 bases). V was shortened by 3 bases and J by 3 bases, with 13 bases between the two germline ends. This CDR3 is built from 15 residues. Germline V gives CDR1 PRHDT, CDR2 FYEKMQ (reference sequence). The CDR3 is CASSFRRGSTDTQYF. The CDR3 nucleotides are TGTGCCAGCAGCTTTAGACGGGGGAGTACAGATACGCAGTATTTT.

This sequence joins TRBV7-2 and TRBJ2-7, with 13 bases lining up with TRBD2. Germline V gene data show CDR1 as SGHTA and CDR2 as FQGNSA. The CDR3 extends over 13 amino acids. V trimming: 4 bases; J trimming: 9 bases; junction bases outside the gene matches: 3. CDR3 sequence: CASSSGLAGAQYF. DNA for the CDR3: TGTGCCAGCAGCTCTGGACTAGCGGGGGCGCAGTACTTC.